The 8 T cell receptor beta chains below all came from one sample that was sequenced in a study of yellow fever vaccine responses in identical twins. TCRdb analysed the RT-PCR reads with MiXCR anew, one entry per CDR3 protein. The data contain about 23,000 distinct CDR3 sequences, around 74% of them singletons. Material: T cells from blood (PBMCs), unsorted or a sorted subset (not recorded which), obtained before or after yellow fever vaccination (not recorded which). All receptors come from a woman younger than 30 who received the yellow fever vaccine.

The gene calls are TRBV4-1 and TRBJ2-3; tentative D call: TRBD2 (6 bases). In germline, CDR1 is MGHRA, CDR2 YSYEKL. This CDR3 region has 12 residues. The ends were cut back, 1 base at V and 11 bases at J, with 10 bases in the middle. The CDR3 region has the DNA TGCGCCAGCAGCCAAGGAGGAGGGGAGCAGTATTTT. It yields the protein CASSQGGGEQYF.

The chain carries TRBV20-1 and TRBJ2-1; 11 nucleotides match TRBD2. The CDR3 runs to 16 residues. V was pared by 3 bases and J by 3 bases, with 7 bases of the junction left unmatched. From germline, CDR1 is DFQATT and CDR2 SNEGSKA (reference sequence). The CDR3 DNA reads as TGCAGTGCTAGGGACCTAGCGGGGGGCTACTACAATGAGCAGTTCTTC. Its protein product is CSARDLAGGYYNEQFF.

The chain employs TRBV29-1 and TRBJ2-2; tentatively, D is TRBD1 or TRBD2 (5 bases each). V gave up 0 bases and J gave up 0 bases, with 14 bases separating them. This CDR3 has 17 amino acids. The germline CDR1 and CDR2 sequences are SQVTM and ANQGSEA. CDR3 nucleotides: TGCAGCGTTGAAGATCTTGGGGACCCTCCGAACACCGGGGAGCTGTTTTTT. Protein sequence: CSVEDLGDPPNTGELFF.

The chain combines TRBV3-1 with TRBJ2-2; D gene unclear. V lost 0 bases and J 4 bases, leaving 9 bases between the germline ends. The CDR3 extends over 15 amino acids. Germline CDR1 reads LGHDT; CDR2 reads YNNKEL (reference sequence). The CDR3 DNA sequence: TGTGCCAGCAGCCAAGACCCCGTGGTCACCGGGGAGCTGTTTTTT. Amino acid sequence: CASSQDPVVTGELFF.

The sample holds one count of this clonotype. The chain combines TRBV18 with TRBJ1-4, with TRBD1 as a possible D gene (6 bases). CDR3 size: 15 residues. Germline V gene sequence: CDR1 KGHSH, CDR2 LQKENI. Trimming pared 6 bases from V and 3 bases from J, leaving 14 bases between. The CDR3 loop is CASSSQGLPNEKLFF. Here the CDR3 DNA reads TGTGCCAGCTCGTCTCAGGGGCTTCCTAATGAAAAACTGTTTTTT.

The chain links TRBV3-1 to TRBJ1-5, with TRBD1 as a possible D gene (6 bases). Germline loops: CDR1 LGHDT, CDR2 YNNKEL (reference sequence). V gave up 2 bases and J gave up 3 bases, with 11 bases separating them. The CDR3 covers 15 residues. The CDR3 protein is CASSQFGGPNQPQHF. For the CDR3, the DNA is TGTGCCAGCAGCCAATTTGGGGGCCCCAATCAGCCCCAGCATTTT.

The V gene is TRBV29-1, the J gene TRBJ2-7; D not resolved. The V gene lost 4 bases and the J gene lost 4 bases, with 8 bases spanning the gap. Germline assignment: CDR1 SQVTM and CDR2 ANQGSEA. The CDR3 is 11 residues long. The CDR3 nucleotides are TGCAGCGTTGTGTCTGATTACGAGCAGTACTTC. It translates to CSVVSDYEQYF.

V and J are TRBV18 and TRBJ1-2; D is unresolved. V was cut by 2 bases and J by 0 bases, with 13 bases left in between. The CDR3 totals 16 residues. Germline V gene lookup returns CDR1 KGHSH and CDR2 LQKENI. This chain's CDR3 is CASSPTQAPANYGYTF. CDR3 DNA: TGTGCCAGCTCACCAACACAAGCCCCAGCTAACTATGGCTACACCTTC.